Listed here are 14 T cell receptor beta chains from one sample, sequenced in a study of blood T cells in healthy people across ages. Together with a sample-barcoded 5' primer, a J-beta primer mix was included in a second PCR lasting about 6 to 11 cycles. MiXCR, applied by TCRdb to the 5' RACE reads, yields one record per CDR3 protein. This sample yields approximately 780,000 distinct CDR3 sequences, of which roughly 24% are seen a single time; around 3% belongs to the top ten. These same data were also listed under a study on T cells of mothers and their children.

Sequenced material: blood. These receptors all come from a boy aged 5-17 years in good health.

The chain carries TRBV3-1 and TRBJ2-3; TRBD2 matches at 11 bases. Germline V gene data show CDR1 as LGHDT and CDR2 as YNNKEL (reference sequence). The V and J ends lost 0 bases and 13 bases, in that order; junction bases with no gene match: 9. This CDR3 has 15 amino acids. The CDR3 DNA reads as TGTGCCAGCAGCCAAGATGGGCTAGCGGGGGGACGTGAGTATTTT. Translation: CASSQDGLAGGREYF.

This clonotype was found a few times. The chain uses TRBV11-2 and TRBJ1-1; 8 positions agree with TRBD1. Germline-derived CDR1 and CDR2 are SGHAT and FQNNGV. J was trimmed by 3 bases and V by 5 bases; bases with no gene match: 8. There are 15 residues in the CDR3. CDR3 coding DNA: TGTGCCAGCAGCCCGCGGACAGGGAGCGACACTGAAGCTTTCTTT. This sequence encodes CASSPRTGSDTEAFF.

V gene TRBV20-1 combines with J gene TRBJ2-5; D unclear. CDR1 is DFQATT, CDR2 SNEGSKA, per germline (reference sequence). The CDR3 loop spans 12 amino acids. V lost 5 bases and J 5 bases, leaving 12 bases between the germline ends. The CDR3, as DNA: TGCAGTGCTCCTAACCCCGGGGAGACCCAGTACTTC. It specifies CSAPNPGETQYF.

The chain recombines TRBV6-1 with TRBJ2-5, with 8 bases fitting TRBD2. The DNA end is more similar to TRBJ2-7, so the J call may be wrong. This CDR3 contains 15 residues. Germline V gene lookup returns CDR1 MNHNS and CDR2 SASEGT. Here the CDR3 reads CASSEVLAGIYEQYF. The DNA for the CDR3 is TGTGCCAGCAGTGAAGTATTAGCGGGGATCTACGAGCAGTACTTC.

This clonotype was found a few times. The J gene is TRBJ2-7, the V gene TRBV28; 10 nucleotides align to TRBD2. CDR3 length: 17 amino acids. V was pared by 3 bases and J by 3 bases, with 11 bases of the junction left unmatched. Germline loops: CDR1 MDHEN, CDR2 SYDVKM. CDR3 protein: CASSFLWRSGGLYEQYF. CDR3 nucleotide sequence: TGTGCCAGCAGTTTCCTTTGGCGTAGCGGGGGGCTCTACGAGCAGTACTTC.

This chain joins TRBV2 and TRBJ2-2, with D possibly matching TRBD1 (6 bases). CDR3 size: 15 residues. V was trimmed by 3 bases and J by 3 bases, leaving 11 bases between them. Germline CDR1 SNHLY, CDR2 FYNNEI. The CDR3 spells CASSERQVDTGELFF. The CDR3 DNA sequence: TGTGCCAGCAGTGAGAGACAGGTGGACACCGGGGAGCTGTTTTTT. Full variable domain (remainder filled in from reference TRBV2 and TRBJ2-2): EPEVTQTPSHQVTQMGQEVILRCVPISNHLYFYWYRQILGQKVEFLVSFYNNEISEKSEIFDDQFSVERPDGSNFTLKIRSTKLEDSAMYFCASSERQVDTGELFFGEGSRLTVL.

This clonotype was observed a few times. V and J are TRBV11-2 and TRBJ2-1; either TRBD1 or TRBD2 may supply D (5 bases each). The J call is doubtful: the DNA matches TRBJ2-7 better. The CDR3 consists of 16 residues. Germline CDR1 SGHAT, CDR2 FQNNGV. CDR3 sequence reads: CASSPSGQLSSYEQYF. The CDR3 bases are TGTGCCAGCAGCCCCTCGGGGCAGCTCAGCTCCTACGAGCAGTACTTC.

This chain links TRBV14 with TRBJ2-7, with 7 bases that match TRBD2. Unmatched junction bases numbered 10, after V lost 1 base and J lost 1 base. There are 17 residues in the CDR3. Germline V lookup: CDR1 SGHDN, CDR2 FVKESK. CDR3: CASSQAVGSGVSYEQYF. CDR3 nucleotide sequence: TGTGCCAGCAGCCAAGCGGTTGGGAGCGGGGTGTCCTACGAGCAGTACTTC.

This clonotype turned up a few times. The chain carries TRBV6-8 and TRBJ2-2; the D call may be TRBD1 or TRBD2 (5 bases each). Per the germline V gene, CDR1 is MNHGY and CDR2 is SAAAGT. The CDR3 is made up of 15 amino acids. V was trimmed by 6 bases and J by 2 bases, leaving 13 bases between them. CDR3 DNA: TGTGCCAGCAGCCGTCCGGGACCCAACACCGGGGAGCTGTTTTTT. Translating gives CASSRPGPNTGELFF.

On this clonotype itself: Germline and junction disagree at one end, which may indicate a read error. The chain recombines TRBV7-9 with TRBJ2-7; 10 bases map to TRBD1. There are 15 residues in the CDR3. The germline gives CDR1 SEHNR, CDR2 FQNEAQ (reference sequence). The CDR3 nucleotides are TGTGCCGGCAGCCCCCCGGGACAGGGGTTCTACGAGCAGTACTTC. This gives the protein CAGSPPGQGFYEQYF.

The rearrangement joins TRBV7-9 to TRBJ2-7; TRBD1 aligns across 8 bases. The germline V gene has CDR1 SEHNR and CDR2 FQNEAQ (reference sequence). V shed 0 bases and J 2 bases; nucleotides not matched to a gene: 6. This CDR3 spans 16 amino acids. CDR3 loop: CASSLAVQGDTYEQYF. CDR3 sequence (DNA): TGTGCCAGCAGCTTAGCAGTACAGGGGGACACCTACGAGCAGTACTTC.

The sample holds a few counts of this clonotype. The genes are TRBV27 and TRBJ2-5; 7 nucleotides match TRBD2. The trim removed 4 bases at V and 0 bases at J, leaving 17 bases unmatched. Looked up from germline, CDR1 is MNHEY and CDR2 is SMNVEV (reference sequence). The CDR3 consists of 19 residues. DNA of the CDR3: TGTGCCAGCAGTTCCCTATTCCGGGGGGTTAACAGGTACCAAGAGACCCAGTACTTC. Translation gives CASSSLFRGVNRYQETQYF.

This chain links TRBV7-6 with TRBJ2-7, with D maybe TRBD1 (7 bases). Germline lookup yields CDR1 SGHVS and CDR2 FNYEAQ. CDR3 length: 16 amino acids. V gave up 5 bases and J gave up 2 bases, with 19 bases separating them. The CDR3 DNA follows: TGTGCCAGCAGCCAGAGGAGGGGGCAGACAACCTACGAGCAGTACTTC. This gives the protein CASSQRRGQTTYEQYF.

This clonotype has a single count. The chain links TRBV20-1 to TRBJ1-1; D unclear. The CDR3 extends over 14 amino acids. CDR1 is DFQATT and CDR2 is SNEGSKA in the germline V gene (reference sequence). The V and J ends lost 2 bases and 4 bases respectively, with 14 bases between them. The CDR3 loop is CSARFDRGLTEAFF. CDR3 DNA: TGCAGTGCTAGATTTGATCGGGGTCTCACTGAAGCTTTCTTT.